These T cell receptor beta chains were read from a single sample in a study of response to subunit inactivated influenza vaccine. TCRdb reanalysed the RT-PCR reads using MiXCR and keeps one entry per CDR3 protein. The table includes roughly 650,000 distinct CDR3 sequences, 15% to 18% detected once. The source material was PBMCs from blood, sampled roughly 12 days after vaccination. These receptors came from a middle-aged man who received an inactivated influenza vaccine. Each CDR3 is given with its conserved first and last residue. A D gene is named only where the DNA matches it firmly. The size entry is marked missing in some rows and otherwise reads once, few, many or a size class.

>TRBJ2-7|few|-|TRBV28
TGTGCCAGCAGTTTAGGGACCCCCCTCGAGCAGTACTTC
CASSLGTPLEQYF
>TRBJ2-1|few|TRBD1|TRBV28
TGTGCCAGCAGTTTATTCCGGGACAGGGAAATCAATGAGCAGTTCTTC
CASSLFRDREINEQFF
>TRBJ2-7|-|-|TRBV14
TGTGCCAGCAGCGTACTTGGAAGGGGCTACGAGCAGTACTTC
CASSVLGRGYEQYF
>TRBJ2-1|few|TRBD2|TRBV6-5
TGTGCCAGCAGTTACTCTATAATCGGACTAGCGAGAGCAAATGAGCAGTTCTTC
CASSYSIIGLARANEQFF
>TRBJ1-1|-|TRBD1|TRBV20-1
TGCAGTGCAGGGACAGGGGGCGCGGTTGAAGCTTTCTTT
CSAGTGGAVEAFF
>TRBJ2-7|few|-|TRBV7-2
TGTGCCAGCAGCCTAGAGGGACAAAGGGGCCGGGAGCAGTACTTC
CASSLEGQRGREQYF
>TRBJ1-4|-|-|TRBV7-8
TGTGCCAGCACCACCTCAAGGGGGGCTATGGAAAAACTGTTTTTT
CASTTSRGAMEKLFF
>TRBJ1-2|few|-|TRBV7-9
TGTGCCAGCAGCTTAGACCTCTTCCGGACAGAAAACTATGGCTACACCTTC
CASSLDLFRTENYGYTF
>TRBJ1-1|few|-|TRBV7-3
TGTGCCAGCAGCTTCAGTCAGGGGACTGAAGCTTTCTTT
CASSFSQGTEAFF
>TRBJ1-2|many|-|TRBV12-3/TRBV12-4
TGTGCCAGCAGTTTAGACAGTTACTATGGCTACACCTTC
CASSLDSYYGYTF
>TRBJ2-7|-|-|TRBV27
TGTGCCAGCAGTTTATTTTTCGGGCGCTCCTCCGAGCAGTACTTC
CASSLFFGRSSEQYF
>TRBJ2-5|many|TRBD1|TRBV5-6
TGTGCCAGCAGCTGGGACAGGGGCGAGACCCAGTACTTC
CASSWDRGETQYF
>TRBJ2-1|-|TRBD2|TRBV19
TGTGCCAGTAGTATTCTAGCGGCCTCCTACAATGAGCAGTTCTTC
CASSILAASYNEQFF
>TRBJ2-1|-|-|TRBV27
TGTGCCAGCAGTTTTGGATGGTCCGCCTACAATGAGCAGTTCTTC
CASSFGWSAYNEQFF
>TRBJ1-5|-|-|TRBV4-2
TGTGCCAGCAGCCAAGATCCTGGGGGTCCTAATCAGCCCCAGCATTTT
CASSQDPGGPNQPQHF
>TRBJ2-5|-|-|TRBV20-1
TGCAGTGCCAGAGAGAAGGGATTGGAGACCCAGTACTTC
CSAREKGLETQYF
>TRBJ2-7|many|TRBD1|TRBV29-1
TGCAGCGTTGCGTCGTTGGGACAGGGAAAGCAGTACTTC
CSVASLGQGKQYF
>TRBJ1-4|few|TRBD1|TRBV20-1
TGCAGTGCTGCAGGGCAGGGGGATGAAAAACTGTTTTTT
CSAAGQGDEKLFF
>TRBJ2-2|few|TRBD1|TRBV28
TGTGCCAGCAGCCACACAAACAACAGGGGCGCGGGCGGGGAGCTGTTTTTT
CASSHTNNRGAGGELFF
>TRBJ2-7|-|TRBD1|TRBV5-1
TGCGCCAGCAGCACACAGGGGGCGGGGAACGAGCAGTACTTC
CASSTQGAGNEQYF
>TRBJ1-3|-|-|TRBV29-1
TGCAGCGTTGTTACATGGAGCTCTGGAAACACCATATATTTT
CSVVTWSSGNTIYF
>TRBJ2-5|-|TRBD1|TRBV10-3
TGTGCCATCAGTGAGTCGACAGGGGAAGAGACCCAGTACTTC
CAISESTGEETQYF
>TRBJ1-1|few|-|TRBV20-1
TGCAGTGCCCCACGCTCGACAGCGAACACTGAAGCTTTCTTT
CSAPRSTANTEAFF
>TRBJ2-7|few|TRBD1|TRBV28
TGTGCCCACAGGGGGCGCTACGAGCAGTACTTC
CAHRGRYEQYF
>TRBJ2-2|few|TRBD1|TRBV28
TGTGCCAGCAGCCTGACAGGGTTCCCCGGGGAGCTGTTTTTT
CASSLTGFPGELFF
>TRBJ2-1|many|-|TRBV30
TGTGCCTGGAGTGGTAGGGGGGGATACAATGAGCAGTTCTTC
CAWSGRGGYNEQFF
>TRBJ1-1|-|-|TRBV7-9
TGTGCCAGCAGCGACTATCTTGTGAACACTGAAGCTTTCTTT
CASSDYLVNTEAFF
>TRBJ2-3|many|-|TRBV6-5
TGTGCCAGCAGTCGCCCCCTAAGGAGTGGGACTAGCACAGATACGCAGTATTTT
CASSRPLRSGTSTDTQYF
>TRBJ2-7|many|-|TRBV4-3
TGCGCCAGCAGCCAAGATCGAGGGTACGAGCAGTACTTC
CASSQDRGYEQYF
>TRBJ1-2|few|-|TRBV3-1
TGTGCCAGCAACTACAGGGCCTCAGCTAACTATGGCTACACCTTC
CASNYRASANYGYTF
>TRBJ1-5|many|-|TRBV5-1
TGCGCCAGCAGCTTGGGGGGTTATAGCAATCAGCCCCAGCATTTT
CASSLGGYSNQPQHF
>TRBJ2-7|few|TRBD1|TRBV28
TGTGCCAGCAGAACGGGACAGGGAGGCCCCTACGAGCAGTACTTC
CASRTGQGGPYEQYF
>TRBJ2-3|few|TRBD1|TRBV7-9
TGTGCCAGCAGCTACGACAGGGCCACGCAGTATTTT
CASSYDRATQYF
>TRBJ2-1|-|-|TRBV28
TGTGCCAGCAGTTTTGCCCCTTGGGGGGTCGCGAACAATGAGCAGTTCTTC
CASSFAPWGVANNEQFF
>TRBJ2-3|many|TRBD2|TRBV5-1
TGCGCCAGCAGCCCAGGCGGGGGGGCATACACAGATACGCAGTATTTT
CASSPGGGAYTDTQYF